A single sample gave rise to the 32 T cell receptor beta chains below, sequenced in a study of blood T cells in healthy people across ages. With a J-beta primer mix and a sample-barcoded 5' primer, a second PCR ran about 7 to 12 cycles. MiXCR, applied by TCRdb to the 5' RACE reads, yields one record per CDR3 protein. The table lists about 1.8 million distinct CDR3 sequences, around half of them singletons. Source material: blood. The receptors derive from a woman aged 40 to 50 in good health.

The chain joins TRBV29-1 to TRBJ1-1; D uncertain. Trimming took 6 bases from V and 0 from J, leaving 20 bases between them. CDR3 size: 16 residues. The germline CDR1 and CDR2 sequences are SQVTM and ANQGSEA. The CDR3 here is CSVSLAVINMNTEAFF. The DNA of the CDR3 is TGCAGCGTCTCTTTGGCAGTGATCAATATGAACACTGAAGCTTTCTTT.

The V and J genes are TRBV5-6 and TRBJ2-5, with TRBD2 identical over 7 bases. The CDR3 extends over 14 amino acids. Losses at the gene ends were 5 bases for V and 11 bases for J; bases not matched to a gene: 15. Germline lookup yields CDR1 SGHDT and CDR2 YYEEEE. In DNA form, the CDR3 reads TGTGCCAGCAGACGGCGGGGGACTTACAATGAGCAGTACTTC. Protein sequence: CASRRRGTYNEQYF.

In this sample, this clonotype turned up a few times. The CDR3 loop is CATSTSTRTDTQYF. CDR3 sequence (DNA): TGTGCCACCAGCACATCGACTAGGACAGATACGCAGTATTTT. The chain combines TRBV15 with TRBJ2-3, with D tentatively TRBD2 (6 bases). The CDR3 is 14 residues long. Between the trimmed V and J ends, which lost 4 bases and 3 bases, there was a span of 11 bases. Germline V CDR1 and CDR2: LNHNV, YYDKDF (reference sequence).

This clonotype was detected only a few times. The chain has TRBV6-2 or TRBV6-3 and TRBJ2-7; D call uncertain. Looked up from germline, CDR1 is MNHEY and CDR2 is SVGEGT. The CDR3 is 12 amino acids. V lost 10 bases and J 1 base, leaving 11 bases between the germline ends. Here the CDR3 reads CATDQASYEQYF. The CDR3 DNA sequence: TGTGCCACCGACCAAGCATCCTACGAGCAGTACTTC.

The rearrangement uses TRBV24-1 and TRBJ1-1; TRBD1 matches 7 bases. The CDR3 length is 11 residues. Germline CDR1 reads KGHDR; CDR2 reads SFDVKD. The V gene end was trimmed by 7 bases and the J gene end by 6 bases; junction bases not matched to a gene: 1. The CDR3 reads CATRQGAEAFF. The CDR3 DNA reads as TGTGCCACCAGGCAGGGGGCTGAAGCTTTCTTT.

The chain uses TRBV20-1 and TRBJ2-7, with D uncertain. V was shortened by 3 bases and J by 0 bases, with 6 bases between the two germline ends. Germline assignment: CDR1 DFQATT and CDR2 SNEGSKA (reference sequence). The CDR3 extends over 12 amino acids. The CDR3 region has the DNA TGCAGTGCTAGCCATTCCTCCTACGAGCAGTACTTC. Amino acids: CSASHSSYEQYF.

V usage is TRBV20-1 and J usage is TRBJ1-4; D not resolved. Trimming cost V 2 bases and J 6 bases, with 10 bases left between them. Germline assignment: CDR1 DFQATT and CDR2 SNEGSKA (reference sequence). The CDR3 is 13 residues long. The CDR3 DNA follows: TGCAGTGCTAGACACTGGGCTGATGAAAAACTGTTTTTT. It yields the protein CSARHWADEKLFF.

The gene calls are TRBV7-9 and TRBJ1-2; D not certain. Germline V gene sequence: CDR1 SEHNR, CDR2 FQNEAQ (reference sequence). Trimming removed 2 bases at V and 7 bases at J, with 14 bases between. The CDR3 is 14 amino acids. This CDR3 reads CASSLKDTPGGYTF. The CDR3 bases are TGTGCCAGCAGCTTAAAGGATACCCCGGGTGGCTACACCTTC.

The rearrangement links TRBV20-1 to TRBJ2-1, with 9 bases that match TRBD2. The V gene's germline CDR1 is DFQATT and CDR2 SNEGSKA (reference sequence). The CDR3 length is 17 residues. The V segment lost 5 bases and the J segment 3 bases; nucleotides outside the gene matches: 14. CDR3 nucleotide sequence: TGCAGTGCTGATAGCCCATCGGGACTAGCAAACTACAATGAGCAGTTCTTC. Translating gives CSADSPSGLANYNEQFF.

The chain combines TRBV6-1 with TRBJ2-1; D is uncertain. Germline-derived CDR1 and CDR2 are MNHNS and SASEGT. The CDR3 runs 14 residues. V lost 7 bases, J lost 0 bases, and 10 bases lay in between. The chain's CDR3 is CASTAASSYNEQFF. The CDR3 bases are TGTGCCAGCACGGCGGCAAGCTCCTACAATGAGCAGTTCTTC.

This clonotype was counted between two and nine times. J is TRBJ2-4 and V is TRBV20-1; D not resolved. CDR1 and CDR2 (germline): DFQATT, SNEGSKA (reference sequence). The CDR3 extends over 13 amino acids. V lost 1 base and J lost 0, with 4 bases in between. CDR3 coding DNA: TGCAGTGCTAGAGGGACAGCCAAAAACATTCAGTACTTC. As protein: CSARGTAKNIQYF.

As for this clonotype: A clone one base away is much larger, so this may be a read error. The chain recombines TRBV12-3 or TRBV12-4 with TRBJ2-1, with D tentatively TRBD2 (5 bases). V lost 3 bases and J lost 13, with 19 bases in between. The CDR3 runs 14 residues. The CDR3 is CASSFGGREETQFF. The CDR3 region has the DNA TGTGCCAGCAGTTTCGGAGGAAGGGAAGAGACCCAGTTCTTC.

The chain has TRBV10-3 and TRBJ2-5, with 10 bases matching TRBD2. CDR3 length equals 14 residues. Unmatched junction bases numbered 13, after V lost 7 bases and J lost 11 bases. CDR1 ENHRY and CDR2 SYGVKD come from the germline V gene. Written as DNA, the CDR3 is TGTGCCATCATGAGAAGCGGGGGGGCCGGTGAGCAGTACTTC. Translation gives CAIMRSGGAGEQYF.

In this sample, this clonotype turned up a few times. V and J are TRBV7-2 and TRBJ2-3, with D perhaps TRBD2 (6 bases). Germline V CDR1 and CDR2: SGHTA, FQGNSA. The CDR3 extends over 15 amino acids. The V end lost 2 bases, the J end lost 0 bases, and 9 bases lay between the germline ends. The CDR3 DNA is TGTGCCAGCAGCTTATCAGGGAGGAGCACAGATACGCAGTATTTT. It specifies CASSLSGRSTDTQYF.

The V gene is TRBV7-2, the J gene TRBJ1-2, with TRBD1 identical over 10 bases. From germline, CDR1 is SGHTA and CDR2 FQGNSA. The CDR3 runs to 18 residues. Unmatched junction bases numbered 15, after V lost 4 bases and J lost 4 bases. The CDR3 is CASSSWGTGDGLGYGYTF. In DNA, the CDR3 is TGTGCCAGCAGCTCCTGGGGGACAGGGGATGGGCTAGGCTATGGCTACACCTTC.

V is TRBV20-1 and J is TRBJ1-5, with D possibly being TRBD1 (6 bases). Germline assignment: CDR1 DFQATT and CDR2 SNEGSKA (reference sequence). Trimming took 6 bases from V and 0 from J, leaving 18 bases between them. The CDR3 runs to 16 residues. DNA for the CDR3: TGCAGTGCCCCGGTATACGGGGGGCTTAGCAATCAGCCCCAGCATTTT. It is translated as CSAPVYGGLSNQPQHF.

The CDR3 coding sequence is TGTGCCAGCAGTTCCCTTGTCTCTGGGGCCAACGTCCTGACTTTC. It translates to CASSSLVSGANVLTF. The chain recombines TRBV28 with TRBJ2-6; no definite D call. With 4 bases removed from V and 0 bases from J, the gap between germline ends came to 7 bases. This CDR3 has 15 residues. Germline values: CDR1 MDHEN, CDR2 SYDVKM.

The CDR3 spells CASSFRPIPSEQYF. The CDR3 bases are TGTGCCAGCAGTTTCCGTCCGATTCCGAGCGAGCAGTACTTC. This chain joins TRBV12-3 or TRBV12-4 and TRBJ2-4; no firm D call. The J call may be faulty, since TRBJ2-7 better matches the DNA end. The CDR3 length is 14 residues.

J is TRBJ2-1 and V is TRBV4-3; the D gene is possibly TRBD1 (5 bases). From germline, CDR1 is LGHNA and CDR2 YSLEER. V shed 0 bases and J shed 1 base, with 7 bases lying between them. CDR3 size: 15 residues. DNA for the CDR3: TGCGCCAGCAGCCAAGATCGACAGTCCTACAATGAGCAGTTCTTC. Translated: CASSQDRQSYNEQFF.

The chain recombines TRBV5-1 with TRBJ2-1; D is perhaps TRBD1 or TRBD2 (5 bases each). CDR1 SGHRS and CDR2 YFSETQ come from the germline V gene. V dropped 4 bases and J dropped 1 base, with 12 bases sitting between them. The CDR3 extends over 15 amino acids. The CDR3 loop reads CASSPGPASYNEQFF. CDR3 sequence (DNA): TGCGCCAGCAGCCCGGGACCGGCTTCCTACAATGAGCAGTTCTTC.

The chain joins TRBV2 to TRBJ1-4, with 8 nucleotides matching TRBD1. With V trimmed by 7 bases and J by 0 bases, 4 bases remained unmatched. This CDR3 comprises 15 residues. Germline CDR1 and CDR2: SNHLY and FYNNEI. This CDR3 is CASTRQGTTNEKLFF. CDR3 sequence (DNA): TGTGCCAGCACACGACAGGGGACAACTAATGAAAAACTGTTTTTT.

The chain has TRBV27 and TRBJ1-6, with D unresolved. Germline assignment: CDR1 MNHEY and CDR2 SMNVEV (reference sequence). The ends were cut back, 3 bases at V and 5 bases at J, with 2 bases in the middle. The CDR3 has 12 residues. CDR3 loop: CASSFNNSPLHF. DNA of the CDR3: TGTGCCAGCAGTTTTAATAATTCACCCCTCCACTTT.

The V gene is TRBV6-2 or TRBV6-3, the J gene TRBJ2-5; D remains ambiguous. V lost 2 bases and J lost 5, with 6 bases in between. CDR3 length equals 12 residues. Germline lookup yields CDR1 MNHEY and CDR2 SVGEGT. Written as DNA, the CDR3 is TGTGCCAGCAGTTACCAGTGGGAGACCCAGTACTTC. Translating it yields CASSYQWETQYF.

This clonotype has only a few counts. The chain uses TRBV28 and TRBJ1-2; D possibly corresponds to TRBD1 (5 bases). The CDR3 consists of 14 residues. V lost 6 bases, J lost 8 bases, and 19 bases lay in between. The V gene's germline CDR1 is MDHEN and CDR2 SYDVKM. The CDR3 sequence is CASSLSFGHGGYTF. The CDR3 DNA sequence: TGTGCCAGCAGCCTTAGCTTCGGACACGGCGGCTACACCTTC.

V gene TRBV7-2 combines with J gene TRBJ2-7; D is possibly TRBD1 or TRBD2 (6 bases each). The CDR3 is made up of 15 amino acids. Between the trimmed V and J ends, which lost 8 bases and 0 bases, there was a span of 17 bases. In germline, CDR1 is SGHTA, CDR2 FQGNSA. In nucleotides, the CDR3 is TGTGCCAGCGCCACGGGGGCAGGGAGCTCCTACGAGCAGTACTTC. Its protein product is CASATGAGSSYEQYF.

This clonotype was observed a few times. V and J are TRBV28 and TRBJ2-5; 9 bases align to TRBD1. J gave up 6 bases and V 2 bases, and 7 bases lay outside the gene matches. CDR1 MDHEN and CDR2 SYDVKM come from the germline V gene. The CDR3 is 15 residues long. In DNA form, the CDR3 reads TGTGCCAGCAGTTTAACCGGGACAGGGTCGCAGACCCAGTACTTC. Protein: CASSLTGTGSQTQYF.

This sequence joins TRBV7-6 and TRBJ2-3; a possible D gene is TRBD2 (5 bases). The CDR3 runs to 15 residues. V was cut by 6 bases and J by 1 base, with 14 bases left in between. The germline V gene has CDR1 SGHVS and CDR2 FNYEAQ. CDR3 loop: CASSRRGLGTDTQYF. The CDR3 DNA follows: TGTGCCAGCAGTCGACGGGGATTGGGCACAGATACGCAGTATTTT. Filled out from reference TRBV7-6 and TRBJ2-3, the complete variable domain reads GAGVSQSPRYKVTKRGQDVALRCDPISGHVSLYWYRQALGQGPEFLTYFNYEAQQDKSGLPNDRFSAERPEGSISTLTIQRTEQRDSAMYRCASSRRGLGTDTQYFGPGTRLTVL.

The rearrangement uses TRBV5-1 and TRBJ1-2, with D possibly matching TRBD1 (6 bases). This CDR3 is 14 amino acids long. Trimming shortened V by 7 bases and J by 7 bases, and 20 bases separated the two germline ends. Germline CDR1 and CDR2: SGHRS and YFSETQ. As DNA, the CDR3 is TGCGCCAGCTCAGGGGATTCGCGGTTAACTGGCTACACCTTC. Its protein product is CASSGDSRLTGYTF.

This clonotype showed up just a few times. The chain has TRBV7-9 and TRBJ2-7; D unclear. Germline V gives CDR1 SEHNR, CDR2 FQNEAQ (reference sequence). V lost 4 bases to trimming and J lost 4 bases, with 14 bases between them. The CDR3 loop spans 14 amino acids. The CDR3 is CASSSGFGMYEQYF. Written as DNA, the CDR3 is TGTGCCAGCAGCTCAGGCTTTGGTATGTACGAGCAGTACTTC. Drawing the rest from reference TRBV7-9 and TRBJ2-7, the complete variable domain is DTGVSQNPRHKITKRGQNVTFRCDPISEHNRLYWYRQTLGQGPEFLTYFQNEAQLEKSRLLSDRFSAERPKGSFSTLEIQRTEQGDSAMYLCASSSGFGMYEQYFGPGTRLTVT.

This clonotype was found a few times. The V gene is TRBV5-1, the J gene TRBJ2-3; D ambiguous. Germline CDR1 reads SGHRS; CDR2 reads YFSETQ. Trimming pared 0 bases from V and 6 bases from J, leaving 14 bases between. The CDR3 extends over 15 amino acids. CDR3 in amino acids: CASSLDPPLTDTQYF. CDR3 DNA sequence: TGCGCCAGCAGCTTGGATCCGCCGTTGACGGATACGCAGTATTTT.

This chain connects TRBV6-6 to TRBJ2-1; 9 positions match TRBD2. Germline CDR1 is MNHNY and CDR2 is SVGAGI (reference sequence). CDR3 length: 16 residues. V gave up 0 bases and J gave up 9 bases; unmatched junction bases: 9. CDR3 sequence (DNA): TGTGCCAGCAGTTACTCGGTCGCGGGGGGGCCCCGTGAGCAGTTCTTC. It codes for CASSYSVAGGPREQFF.

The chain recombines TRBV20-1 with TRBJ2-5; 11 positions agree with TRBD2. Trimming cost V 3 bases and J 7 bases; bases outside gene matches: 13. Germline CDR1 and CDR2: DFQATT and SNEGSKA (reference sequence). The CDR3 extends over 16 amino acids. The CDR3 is CSASARLAGGTGTQYF. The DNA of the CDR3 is TGCAGTGCTAGTGCTCGATTAGCGGGGGGGACTGGGACCCAGTACTTC.